A single sample is the source of the 8 T cell receptor beta chains below, sequenced in a study of T cells in Graves' hyperthyroidism and ophthalmopathy. Researchers amplified the TCR beta CDR3 regions from RNA transcripts. In the first-round RT-PCR of the TCR CDR3, the HTBI primer set was used. TCRdb processed the multiplex PCR reads anew with MiXCR; each CDR3 protein has one entry. The data contain a few hundred thousand distinct CDR3 sequences, about 19% of them seen just once; the ten biggest clones take up about 4%. The specimen was blood. These receptors were taken from a woman aged 18-29 years with Graves' hyperthyroidism.

The chain joins TRBV7-8 to TRBJ1-5; 7 bases are shared with TRBD1. Germline V CDR1 and CDR2: SGHVS, FQNEAQ. The CDR3 spans 16 residues. The V gene end was trimmed by 3 bases and the J gene end by 5 bases; junction bases not matched to a gene: 10. The CDR3 coding sequence is TGTGCCAGCAGCTTGGGGACCGGGACAGCGTATCAGCCCCAGCATTTT. This sequence encodes CASSLGTGTAYQPQHF.

This clonotype has a count of ten or more. This sequence joins TRBV5-1 and TRBJ1-2, with 7 bases matching TRBD1. Per the germline V gene, CDR1 is SGHRS and CDR2 is YFSETQ. Trimming removed 5 bases from V and 7 bases from J; junction bases left unmatched: 5. This CDR3 spans 12 amino acids. The CDR3 DNA reads TGCGCCAGCAGTGACAGGGAAGGTGGCTACACCTTC. Translating gives CASSDREGGYTF.

The table lists this clonotype with many counts. The V and J genes are TRBV6-5 and TRBJ2-6; D unresolved. The CDR3 has 17 amino acids. Trimming took 0 bases from V and 4 from J, leaving 13 bases between them. Germline CDR1 MNHEY, CDR2 SVGAGI. The CDR3 nucleotides are TGTGCCAGCAGTTACTCCTCCCTAGTCAGCGGGGCCAACGTCCTGACTTTC. Amino acid sequence: CASSYSSLVSGANVLTF.

This clonotype was observed at least ten times. The chain is built from TRBV5-5 and TRBJ1-2, with TRBD1 matching 7 bases. J was trimmed by 2 bases and V by 4 bases; bases with no gene match: 8. The CDR3 runs 15 residues. CDR1 is SGHKS, CDR2 YYEKEE, per germline (reference sequence). The DNA for the CDR3 is TGTGCCAGCAGCCGAAATGGACAGGAGAACTATGGCTACACCTTC. Its protein product is CASSRNGQENYGYTF.

This clonotype was detected ten times or more. The CDR3 region has the DNA TGCAGTGCTCGGGGACCTAACAATCAGCCCCAGCATTTT. Its protein is CSARGPNNQPQHF. The chain carries TRBV20-1 and TRBJ1-5; D is possibly TRBD1 (5 bases). This CDR3 region has 13 residues. The germline V and J ends were trimmed by 5 bases and 3 bases, with 11 bases remaining between them. In germline, CDR1 is DFQATT, CDR2 SNEGSKA (reference sequence).

The chain uses TRBV7-9 and TRBJ2-4, with D maybe TRBD1 (7 bases). The CDR3 is 14 amino acids. Germline V gene lookup returns CDR1 SEHNR and CDR2 FQNEAQ (reference sequence). The V and J ends lost 5 bases and 8 bases respectively, with 16 bases between them. The CDR3 loop is CASSHNRGGDIQYF. CDR3 nucleotide sequence: TGTGCCAGCAGCCATAACAGGGGAGGAGACATTCAGTACTTC.

This clonotype was seen repeatedly, ten times or more. V gene TRBV29-1 combines with J gene TRBJ1-1, with 7 bases that match TRBD1. The CDR3 sequence is 14 residues long. The J segment lost 3 bases and the V segment lost 6 bases, leaving 10 bases of the junction unmatched. The germline V gene encodes CDR1 SQVTM and CDR2 ANQGSEA. CDR3 amino acids: CSVKEGASDTEAFF. In nucleotides, the CDR3 is TGCAGCGTGAAAGAGGGGGCGTCGGACACTGAAGCTTTCTTT.

This clonotype was picked up many times. The chain combines TRBV12-3 or TRBV12-4 with TRBJ2-7, with TRBD2 matching 9 bases. V was pared by 9 bases and J by 4 bases, with 10 bases of the junction left unmatched. The CDR3 runs 14 residues. The CDR3 is CASRGGGDGYEQYF. DNA of the CDR3: TGTGCCAGTAGAGGCGGGGGGGACGGTTACGAGCAGTACTTC.